This TCR beta chain was documented in a study of OX40 agonist ivuxolimab in advanced cancers. Study in general: In this trial design, patients received ivuxolimab intravenously at 0.01 to 10 mg/kg every 2 weeks. Of the participants, 40% had some prior anti-PD-1, anti-PD-L1 or anti-CTLA-4 therapy, which was allowed.

The germline gives CDR1 LNHDA, CDR2 SQIVND (reference sequence). The CDR3 extends over 13 amino acids. V gave up 7 bases and J gave up 3 bases; unmatched junction bases: 5. Using immunoSEQ multiplex PCR, the repertoire was profiled, and TCRdb retains in-frame clones only, with some absent. The table has about 87,000 clones, 83% seen once. Worth noting for this clone: Its antigen is currently unknown.

At cycle 4 day 1, cycle 7 day 1, and baseline, blood was sampled. Findings and caveats of the study: The expanded peripheral T cells' antigen specificity was not determined.

The genes are TRBV19 and TRBJ1-2, with 7 bases lining up with TRBD1. The sequence was collected from an adult with an advanced solid tumor such as melanoma, head and neck, liver or kidney cancer. Sample: CD4+ or CD8+ T cells sorted from blood, taken in a trial of the OX40 agonist ivuxolimab. The CDR3 sequence: CASTLGGDYGYTF. The CDR3 DNA sequence: TGTGCCAGTACGTTAGGGGGCGACTATGGCTACACCTTC.